These 5 T cell receptor beta chains came from one sample sequenced in a study of blood T cell repertoires in COVID-19. Profiling relied on immunoSEQ multiplex PCR, and the TCRdb table lists in-frame clones only, not all of them. The sample lists 150,000 to 160,000 clones, around 83% occurring once. The sample comprised peripheral blood. These TCRs come from a woman aged 60 to 75 with acute or convalescent COVID-19.

This chain links TRBV11-2 with TRBJ2-3; possible D gene TRBD1, 6 bases. This CDR3 has 12 residues. Per germline, CDR1 SGHAT and CDR2 FQNNGV. V lost 5 bases to trimming and J lost 6 bases, with 9 bases between them. In DNA, the CDR3 is TGTGCCAGCAGCCCCCAGGGGGATACGCAGTATTTT. Protein: CASSPQGDTQYF.

The rearrangement uses TRBV5-1 and TRBJ1-6; TRBD1 matches at 8 bases. This CDR3 contains 15 residues. The J segment lost 10 bases and the V segment lost 4 bases, leaving 10 bases of the junction unmatched. The germline V gene encodes CDR1 SGHRS and CDR2 YFSETQ. In DNA form, the CDR3 reads TGCGCCAGCAGCAGCTGGACAGGGCAACAATCACCCCTCCACTTT. This translates into CASSSWTGQQSPLHF.

The chain recombines TRBV3-1 (or the pseudogene TRBV3-2) with TRBJ1-2; D is perhaps TRBD1 (5 bases). Germline V lookup: CDR1 LGHDT, CDR2 YNNKEL (reference sequence). The CDR3 loop spans 15 amino acids. V dropped 0 bases and J dropped 6 bases, with 14 bases sitting between them. In nucleotides, the CDR3 is TGTGCCAGCAGCCAAGATGGCGGCGGGGGGGATGGCTACACCTTC. Its protein is CASSQDGGGGDGYTF.

CDR3 loop: CSAKGLTEAFF. The CDR3 region has the DNA TGCAGTGCTAAGGGACTCACTGAAGCTTTCTTT. The genes are TRBV20-1 and TRBJ1-1, with D possibly being TRBD1 (5 bases). The CDR3 is 11 amino acids. Looked up from germline, CDR1 is DFQATT and CDR2 is SNEGSKA (reference sequence). V lost 4 bases to trimming and J lost 4 bases, with 7 bases between them.

Worth noting for this clone: In the same sample, other DNA sequences code for this CDR3. The chain recombines TRBV7-9 with TRBJ1-1; D possibly corresponds to TRBD1 (5 bases). Germline V gene data show CDR1 as SEHNR and CDR2 as FQNEAQ (reference sequence). The CDR3 has 13 amino acids. V gave up 2 bases and J gave up 1 base, with 5 bases separating them. The CDR3 loop reads CASSLQGNTEAFF. The CDR3 DNA follows: TGTGCCAGCAGCTTACAGGGGAACACTGAAGCTTTCTTT.